The 3 T cell receptor beta chains presented below share a single source sample, sequenced in a study of response to subunit inactivated influenza vaccine. TCRdb ran MiXCR on the RT-PCR reads and lists one entry per CDR3 protein. The sample yields some 520,000 distinct CDR3 sequences, approximately 16% seen once. This sample comprised CD4+ T cells sorted from PBMCs, obtained less than 30 months after vaccination. These receptors all stem from a man aged 45 to 70 who received an inactivated influenza vaccine.

This sequence joins TRBV6-2 or TRBV6-3 and TRBJ2-1, with D maybe TRBD2 (6 bases). CDR1 and CDR2 (germline): MNHEY, SVGEGT. This CDR3 comprises 16 residues. Trimming shortened V by 2 bases and J by 6 bases, and 17 bases separated the two germline ends. The CDR3 sequence: CASSYPTGGIRNEQFF. For the CDR3, the DNA is TGTGCCAGCAGTTACCCAACCGGGGGAATACGCAATGAGCAGTTCTTC.

This clonotype was detected only a few times. The chain carries TRBV12-3 or TRBV12-4 and TRBJ2-7, with D hard to call. V dropped 2 bases and J dropped 0 bases, with 11 bases sitting between them. The CDR3 is made up of 15 amino acids. The CDR3 nucleotides are TGTGCCAGCAGTTTATCGGGTCCCCACTCCTACGAGCAGTACTTC. As protein: CASSLSGPHSYEQYF.

The chain uses TRBV20-1 and TRBJ2-5; the D gene is possibly TRBD1 (6 bases). From germline, CDR1 is DFQATT and CDR2 SNEGSKA (reference sequence). The CDR3 runs 13 residues. Here the CDR3 DNA reads TGCACTGCACGCGGCGGTCCTTCAGGGGCCCAGTACTTC. Translated: CTARGGPSGAQYF.